This passage covers 5 T cell receptor beta chains from one sample sequenced in a study of blood T cell repertoires in COVID-19. Profiling relied on immunoSEQ multiplex PCR, and the TCRdb table lists in-frame clones only, not all of them. The sample comprises tens of thousands of clones, around 80% of which are singletons, and roughly 6.4% rests with the top ten. Specimen: peripheral blood. These TCRs come from a human donor in a cohort sampled during active or convalescent COVID-19.

The rearrangement uses TRBV9 and TRBJ1-3; no clear D. In germline, CDR1 is SGDLS, CDR2 YYNGEE. The CDR3 is 15 amino acids. The V and J ends lost 0 bases and 1 base respectively, with 8 bases between them. Here the CDR3 reads CASSVVAGSGNTIYF. In DNA form, the CDR3 reads TGTGCCAGCAGCGTAGTTGCGGGGTCTGGAAACACCATATATTTT.

V is TRBV19 and J is TRBJ2-7, with 7 bases lining up with TRBD1. V lost 4 bases and J lost 5; bases outside the gene matches: 5. CDR3 size: 13 residues. Germline V gives CDR1 LNHDA, CDR2 SQIVND (reference sequence). The CDR3 region has the DNA TGTGCCAGTAGTAAATACAGGGGAGACGAGCAGTACTTC. This encodes CASSKYRGDEQYF.

This chain connects TRBV6-1 to TRBJ2-2; no clear D gene. Germline V CDR1 and CDR2: MNHNS, SASEGT. Trimming took off 4 bases at V and 0 bases at J, with 12 bases between the two ends. This CDR3 is built from 16 residues. The CDR3 region is CASSGFGPPNTGELFF. Here the CDR3 DNA reads TGTGCCAGCAGTGGCTTTGGGCCGCCGAACACCGGGGAGCTGTTTTTT.

The rearrangement links TRBV10-3 to TRBJ2-3, with D possibly TRBD1 on 6 matching bases. V was trimmed by 4 bases and J by 3 bases, leaving 8 bases between them. The germline CDR1 and CDR2 sequences are ENHRY and SYGVKD. The CDR3 runs to 13 residues. For the CDR3, the DNA is TGTGCCATCAGTGGACAGGTTACAGATACGCAGTATTTT. It specifies CAISGQVTDTQYF.

The chain combines TRBV5-6 with TRBJ1-4; the D is unclear. Germline CDR1 is SGHDT and CDR2 is YYEEEE. V was shortened by 5 bases and J by 8 bases, with 19 bases between the two germline ends. This CDR3 region has 15 residues. The CDR3 is CASSLPREGWEKLFF. CDR3 nucleotides: TGTGCCAGCAGTTTACCTCGGGAGGGTTGGGAAAAACTGTTTTTT.